This passage covers 8 T cell receptor beta chains from one sample sequenced in a study of cytomegalovirus exposure and HLA in healthy donors. It was with 60 Vbeta and 13 Jbeta primers that the PCR ran. Assay: immunoSEQ multiplex PCR; the TCRdb copy retains only in-frame clones and omits some. The data show roughly 200,000 clones, with roughly four fifths seen just once and approximately 2% held by the top ten. The sequencing sample was made of PBMCs. These receptors all stem from a woman in her 30s in good health and CMV-seropositive.

The CDR3 spells CASSRQGNQPQHF. The CDR3 DNA reads as TGTGCCAGCAGTAGACAGGGTAATCAGCCCCAGCATTTT. This chain links TRBV28 with TRBJ1-5, with 7 bases fitting TRBD1. V shed 5 bases, J shed 4 bases, and the junction held 2 bases outside the gene matches. Germline loops: CDR1 MDHEN, CDR2 SYDVKM. This CDR3 region has 13 residues.

Remarks on this clone: Sequence at one end of the junction differs from germline and may be a read error. Other DNA sequences from this sample encode an identical CDR3 as well. This sequence joins TRBV7-8 and TRBJ1-1, with 9 bases aligning to TRBD1. The CDR3 runs to 14 residues. Germline values: CDR1 SGHVS, CDR2 FQNEAQ. The CDR3, as DNA: TGTGCTAGCAGCTTGGGACAGGGGAACACTGAAGCTTTCTTT. It yields the protein CASSLGQGNTEAFF.

The chain joins TRBV11-2 to TRBJ2-5; a possible D gene is TRBD1 (6 bases). This CDR3 has 17 amino acids. Germline loops: CDR1 SGHAT, CDR2 FQNNGV. Trimming shortened V by 0 bases and J by 2 bases, and 16 bases separated the two germline ends. This CDR3 reads CASSLDGSGTNQETQYF. In DNA form, the CDR3 reads TGTGCCAGCAGCTTAGATGGGTCCGGGACAAATCAAGAGACCCAGTACTTC.

V and J are TRBV7-8 and TRBJ2-5, with TRBD2 identical over 7 bases. In germline, CDR1 is SGHVS, CDR2 FQNEAQ. This CDR3 spans 14 amino acids. V was clipped by 5 bases and J by 4 bases; unmatched bases: 7. CDR3: CASSLRGGGETQYF. The CDR3 DNA follows: TGTGCCAGCAGCCTAAGGGGCGGGGGAGAGACCCAGTACTTC. The full variable domain, its missing parts supplied by reference TRBV7-8 and TRBJ2-5, is GAGVSQSPRYKVAKRGQDVALRCDPISGHVSLFWYQQALGQGPEFLTYFQNEAQLDKSGLPSDRFFAERPEGSVSTLKIQRTQQEDSAVYLCASSLRGGGETQYFGPGTRLLVL.

The chain has TRBV14 and TRBJ2-1; 15 positions match TRBD2. Germline values: CDR1 SGHDN, CDR2 FVKESK. The junction had 4 bases not matched to a gene; V was cut back by 6 bases and J by 7 bases. There are 15 residues in the CDR3. DNA for the CDR3: TGTGCCAGCAGACTCGGACTAGCGGGAGGGAATGAGCAGTTCTTC. This codes for CASRLGLAGGNEQFF. Looking up the rest from reference TRBV14 and TRBJ2-1 gives the full variable domain: EAGVTQFPSHSVIEKGQTVTLRCDPISGHDNLYWYRRVMGKEIKFLLHFVKESKQDESGMPNNRFLAERTGGTYSTLKVQPAELEDSGVYFCASRLGLAGGNEQFFGPGTRLTVL.

In nucleotides, the CDR3 is TGTGCCAGCAGTGAAGCGTCAACCTACGAGCAGTACTTC. It is translated as CASSEASTYEQYF. The rearrangement links TRBV6-1 to TRBJ2-7; D gene uncertain. V lost 0 bases and J 2 bases, leaving 5 bases between the germline ends. This CDR3 comprises 13 residues. Germline CDR1 and CDR2: MNHNS and SASEGT.

The V call is TRBV6-1, the J call TRBJ2-2, with TRBD1 as a possible D gene (6 bases). The CDR3 runs to 14 residues. The germline V gene encodes CDR1 MNHNS and CDR2 SASEGT. Trimming took 6 bases from V and 1 from J, leaving 9 bases between them. The CDR3 DNA reads TGTGCCAGCAGATCAGGGGAGAACACCGGGGAGCTGTTTTTT. It encodes CASRSGENTGELFF.

The chain couples TRBV5-1 to TRBJ2-7; 8 bases agree with TRBD1. The CDR3 totals 16 residues. V shed 7 bases and J 4 bases; nucleotides not matched to a gene: 16. In germline, CDR1 is SGHRS, CDR2 YFSETQ. The chain's CDR3 is CASYSRDQDRVYEQYF. CDR3 in DNA: TGCGCCAGCTATAGCAGAGATCAGGACAGGGTGTACGAGCAGTACTTC.